Listed below are T cell receptor beta chains from one sample, sequenced in a study of response to subunit inactivated influenza vaccine. Each CDR3 protein gets one entry after TCRdb re-called the RT-PCR reads with MiXCR. The data contain roughly 760,000 distinct CDR3 sequences, 21% of them singletons. Specimen: PBMCs from blood, collected around 5 days after vaccination. The source of these receptors is a man between 50 and 59 years old who received an inactivated influenza vaccine. Each CDR3 is given with its conserved first and last residue. Fields, in order: D gene, J gene, clone size, V gene, CDR3 protein, CDR3 DNA. D genes are given only for firm matches. Not all rows give a size; the values are once, few, many and, for expanded clones, a class.

D gene: .
J gene: TRBJ2-1
clone size: .
V gene: TRBV9
CDR3 protein: CASSVEPSLYNEQFF
CDR3 DNA: TGTGCCAGCAGCGTTGAGCCTTCCCTCTACAATGAGCAGTTCTTC

D gene: .
J gene: TRBJ2-5
clone size: .
V gene: TRBV7-2
CDR3 protein: CASSLHTAQETQYF
CDR3 DNA: TGTGCCAGCAGCTTGCACACAGCCCAAGAGACCCAGTACTTC

D gene: .
J gene: TRBJ2-1
clone size: .
V gene: TRBV7-2
CDR3 protein: CASTPSRDGYNEQFF
CDR3 DNA: TGTGCCAGCACCCCTTCGAGGGACGGCTACAATGAGCAGTTCTTC

D gene: TRBD2
J gene: TRBJ2-1
clone size: few
V gene: TRBV6-2/TRBV6-3
CDR3 protein: CASSLKLAGEVGEQFF
CDR3 DNA: TGTGCCAGCAGCCTTAAACTAGCGGGAGAAGTTGGTGAGCAGTTCTTC

D gene: .
J gene: TRBJ2-3
clone size: few
V gene: TRBV5-1
CDR3 protein: CASSLGGPGTSTQYF
CDR3 DNA: TGCGCCAGCAGCTTGGGGGGGCCCGGGACATCAACGCAGTATTTT

D gene: .
J gene: TRBJ2-4
clone size: few
V gene: TRBV4-2
CDR3 protein: CASSQDWASSQNIQYF
CDR3 DNA: TGTGCCAGCAGCCAAGATTGGGCTAGCTCTCAAAACATTCAGTACTTC

D gene: TRBD2
J gene: TRBJ2-5
clone size: .
V gene: TRBV7-2
CDR3 protein: CASSSPGLLKTQYF
CDR3 DNA: TGTGCCAGCAGCTCCCCGGGACTACTCAAGACCCAGTACTTC

D gene: TRBD1
J gene: TRBJ1-2
clone size: few
V gene: TRBV11-2
CDR3 protein: CASRLTGTGGAKTYGYTF
CDR3 DNA: TGTGCCAGCAGACTAACCGGGACAGGGGGCGCGAAAACCTATGGCTACACCTTC

D gene: .
J gene: TRBJ2-7
clone size: .
V gene: TRBV11-2
CDR3 protein: CASSPVTKSYEQYF
CDR3 DNA: TGTGCCAGCAGCCCGGTGACAAAGAGCTACGAGCAGTACTTC

D gene: .
J gene: TRBJ1-2
clone size: .
V gene: TRBV20-1
CDR3 protein: CSAPHFGGYTF
CDR3 DNA: TGCAGTGCTCCCCATTTCGGGGGCTACACCTTC

D gene: TRBD1
J gene: TRBJ1-2
clone size: few
V gene: TRBV2
CDR3 protein: CASSTQGADYGYTF
CDR3 DNA: TGTGCCAGCAGTACTCAGGGGGCGGACTATGGCTACACCTTC

D gene: TRBD2
J gene: TRBJ2-2
clone size: few
V gene: TRBV20-1
CDR3 protein: CSAVSGGSTGELFF
CDR3 DNA: TGCAGTGCTGTTAGCGGGGGCTCCACCGGGGAGCTGTTTTTT

D gene: TRBD1
J gene: TRBJ2-1
clone size: many
V gene: TRBV24-1
CDR3 protein: CATSAGQDNNEQFF
CDR3 DNA: TGTGCCACCAGTGCTGGACAGGACAACAATGAGCAGTTCTTC

D gene: .
J gene: TRBJ1-2
clone size: .
V gene: TRBV4-3
CDR3 protein: CASSQEANYNYGYTF
CDR3 DNA: TGCGCCAGCAGCCAAGAGGCAAACTATAACTATGGCTACACCTTC

D gene: .
J gene: TRBJ1-1
clone size: .
V gene: TRBV5-1
CDR3 protein: CASSSRVGVTEAFF
CDR3 DNA: TGCGCCAGCAGCTCCAGGGTGGGGGTCACTGAAGCTTTCTTT

D gene: .
J gene: TRBJ1-1
clone size: .
V gene: TRBV4-3
CDR3 protein: CASSPGGVGTEAFF
CDR3 DNA: TGCGCCAGCAGCCCCGGGGGAGTAGGAACTGAAGCTTTCTTT

D gene: .
J gene: TRBJ2-3
clone size: few
V gene: TRBV5-1
CDR3 protein: CASSVLQGGGTDTQYF
CDR3 DNA: TGCGCCAGCAGCGTACTACAGGGCGGAGGCACAGATACGCAGTATTTT

D gene: TRBD2
J gene: TRBJ2-7
clone size: .
V gene: TRBV25-1
CDR3 protein: CASSGGVYEQYF
CDR3 DNA: TGTGCCAGTAGCGGGGGGGTTTACGAGCAGTACTTC

D gene: .
J gene: TRBJ2-1
clone size: few
V gene: TRBV12-3/TRBV12-4
CDR3 protein: CASTPSVGREQFF
CDR3 DNA: TGTGCCAGCACCCCTAGCGTGGGGCGAGAGCAGTTCTTC

D gene: TRBD2
J gene: TRBJ2-5
clone size: .
V gene: TRBV6-1
CDR3 protein: CASSRSGVEVTQYF
CDR3 DNA: TGTGCCAGCAGTCGAAGCGGGGTGGAGGTGACCCAGTACTTC

D gene: .
J gene: TRBJ2-7
clone size: few
V gene: TRBV27
CDR3 protein: CASSFVKAHDKQYF
CDR3 DNA: TGTGCCAGCAGTTTTGTCAAGGCCCATGACAAGCAGTACTTC

D gene: TRBD1
J gene: TRBJ2-3
clone size: .
V gene: TRBV4-1
CDR3 protein: CASSQAVTGVAGTDTQYF
CDR3 DNA: TGCGCCAGCAGCCAAGCCGTGACAGGGGTAGCGGGCACAGATACGCAGTATTTT

D gene: TRBD2
J gene: TRBJ2-5
clone size: few
V gene: TRBV20-1
CDR3 protein: CSARVALAGAETQYF
CDR3 DNA: TGCAGTGCTAGAGTAGCGCTAGCGGGAGCAGAGACCCAGTACTTC

D gene: TRBD2
J gene: TRBJ2-3
clone size: few
V gene: TRBV4-2
CDR3 protein: CASSQDFLADTDTQYF
CDR3 DNA: TGTGCCAGCAGCCAAGATTTTCTAGCGGACACAGATACGCAGTATTTT

D gene: .
J gene: TRBJ2-5
clone size: .
V gene: TRBV20-1
CDR3 protein: CSARDPGPLSRETQYF
CDR3 DNA: TGCAGTGCTAGAGACCCTGGACCTTTATCGCGGGAGACCCAGTACTTC

D gene: .
J gene: TRBJ2-7
clone size: few
V gene: TRBV4-1
CDR3 protein: CASSPTESVKQYF
CDR3 DNA: TGCGCCAGCAGCCCAACCGAGAGCGTCAAGCAGTACTTC

D gene: TRBD1
J gene: TRBJ2-1
clone size: few
V gene: TRBV11-2
CDR3 protein: CASSPGQGGSYDEQFF
CDR3 DNA: TGTGCCAGCAGCCCAGGACAGGGGGGGAGTTACGATGAGCAGTTCTTC

D gene: .
J gene: TRBJ2-1
clone size: few
V gene: TRBV6-2/TRBV6-3
CDR3 protein: CASNRGRKYNEQFF
CDR3 DNA: TGTGCCAGCAACCGGGGCCGCAAATACAATGAGCAGTTCTTC

D gene: TRBD1
J gene: TRBJ2-7
clone size: .
V gene: TRBV15
CDR3 protein: CATSRGTGASYEQYF
CDR3 DNA: TGTGCCACCAGCAGAGGGACAGGGGCGTCCTACGAGCAGTACTTC

D gene: .
J gene: TRBJ2-2
clone size: .
V gene: TRBV12-3/TRBV12-4
CDR3 protein: CASSFSLTNTGELFF
CDR3 DNA: TGTGCCAGCAGCTTTTCTCTCACGAACACCGGGGAGCTGTTTTTT

D gene: TRBD1
J gene: TRBJ2-5
clone size: few
V gene: TRBV10-3
CDR3 protein: CAISESDRASQETQYF
CDR3 DNA: TGTGCCATCAGTGAGTCTGACAGGGCCTCCCAAGAGACCCAGTACTTC

D gene: .
J gene: TRBJ2-5
clone size: .
V gene: TRBV7-2
CDR3 protein: CASSLDREQETQYF
CDR3 DNA: TGTGCCAGCAGCTTAGACAGGGAACAAGAGACCCAGTACTTC

D gene: .
J gene: TRBJ2-1
clone size: .
V gene: TRBV30
CDR3 protein: CACLGGGSYNEQFF
CDR3 DNA: TGTGCCTGTTTGGGAGGAGGGTCCTACAATGAGCAGTTCTTC

D gene: .
J gene: TRBJ2-3
clone size: few
V gene: TRBV7-9
CDR3 protein: CASRGKRAEGDTQYF
CDR3 DNA: TGTGCCAGCAGGGGCAAGAGGGCCGAGGGAGATACGCAGTATTTT

D gene: .
J gene: TRBJ2-4
clone size: few
V gene: TRBV4-1
CDR3 protein: CASSQGLQGKNIQYF
CDR3 DNA: TGCGCCAGCAGCCAAGGGTTGCAGGGTAAAAACATTCAGTACTTC

D gene: .
J gene: TRBJ2-1
clone size: .
V gene: TRBV11-2
CDR3 protein: CASSSGWGPYNEQFF
CDR3 DNA: TGTGCCAGCAGCTCCGGATGGGGGCCCTACAATGAGCAGTTCTTC

D gene: TRBD1
J gene: TRBJ1-1
clone size: few
V gene: TRBV7-3
CDR3 protein: CASSYGGGQGPAFF
CDR3 DNA: TGTGCCAGCAGCTACGGGGGGGGACAGGGACCAGCTTTCTTT

D gene: TRBD2
J gene: TRBJ2-1
clone size: .
V gene: TRBV10-3
CDR3 protein: CAIRGEGLARNEQFF
CDR3 DNA: TGTGCCATCAGGGGCGAGGGACTAGCCCGGAATGAGCAGTTCTTC

D gene: .
J gene: TRBJ2-7
clone size: many
V gene: TRBV20-1
CDR3 protein: CSAETRDSYEQYF
CDR3 DNA: TGCAGTGCGGAGACAAGGGACTCCTACGAGCAGTACTTC

D gene: .
J gene: TRBJ1-2
clone size: .
V gene: TRBV4-1
CDR3 protein: CASSQDRSRDGYTF
CDR3 DNA: TGCGCCAGCAGCCAAGATCGGTCCCGGGATGGCTACACCTTC